A selection of T cell receptor beta chains follows, all from one sample in a study of graft-versus-host responses after intestinal transplantation. Method: immunoSEQ multiplex PCR; TCRdb's copy keeps in-frame clones and lacks some. The repertoire includes 25,000 to 30,000 clones, about 80% of them detected once, and roughly 3% sits in the top ten. The sequenced sample was ileum tissue, obtained 98 days after intestinal transplantation. These receptors originate from a human patient who received an intestinal transplant, so some T cells may come from the graft donor. CDR3s include the opening cysteine and the closing phenylalanine or tryptophan. The D gene is left open where the match is weak. Size values are once, few and many counts, or a class for expanded clones, and some rows have none.

j_gene	d_gene	v_gene	abundance	CDR3nt	CDR3aa
TRBJ1-2	TRBD1	TRBV7-2	NA	TGTGCCAGCAGCTGGGGACAGGGGGTAGGCTACACCTTC	CASSWGQGVGYTF
TRBJ1-4	NA	TRBV19	NA	TGTGCCAGTAGTATACAAGCCGCGGGTGAAAAACTGTTTTTT	CASSIQAAGEKLFF
TRBJ1-1	TRBD1	TRBV7-9	once	TGTGCCAGCAGCTTAACAGGGGGCACTGAAGCTTTCTTT	CASSLTGGTEAFF
TRBJ2-1	NA	TRBV5-1	NA	TGCGCCAGCAGCTTGCTCGGAGGGGGCAATGAGCAGTTCTTC	CASSLLGGGNEQFF
TRBJ1-1	NA	TRBV19	NA	TGTGCCAGTAGTATCCCAGCGCAAGGGAACACTGAAGCTTTCTTT	CASSIPAQGNTEAFF
TRBJ2-1	NA	TRBV7-9	NA	TGTGCCAGCAGCGAGACCGGGACTGAGCAGTTCTTC	CASSETGTEQFF
TRBJ1-2	TRBD1	TRBV18	NA	TGTGCCAGCTCACCCGGACAGGGTTCGGACTATGGCTACACCTTC	CASSPGQGSDYGYTF
TRBJ1-4	TRBD1	TRBV7-3	NA	TGTGCCAGCAGCTTACCGGGACAGGGATACGAAAAACTGTTTTTT	CASSLPGQGYEKLFF
TRBJ1-2	NA	TRBV7-9	NA	TGTGCCAGCAGCACTACAGGGTTCGATGGCTACACCTTC	CASSTTGFDGYTF
TRBJ1-2	NA	TRBV7-6	few	TGTGCCAGCAGCTTGGGTGGCTACACCTTC	CASSLGGYTF
TRBJ2-6	NA	TRBV18	NA	TGTGCCAGCTCACCATCGGTTGGGTCTGGGGCCAACGTCCTGACTTTC	CASSPSVGSGANVLTF
TRBJ1-6	NA	TRBV30	NA	TGTGCCTGGAGGAGACAGGTTCTTCGCTATTCACCCCTCCACTTT	CAWRRQVLRYSPLHF
TRBJ2-7	NA	TRBV5-1	NA	TGCGCCAGCAGCTTGGGTCCCCAGACCGGCGAGCAGTACTTC	CASSLGPQTGEQYF
TRBJ1-2	TRBD1	TRBV4-1	NA	TGCGCCAGCAGCCAAGACGGTCGGACAGGTAACTATGGCTACACCTTC	CASSQDGRTGNYGYTF
TRBJ1-1	NA	TRBV4-1	NA	TGCGCCAGCAGCCCACAGGGATACACTGAAGCTTTCTTT	CASSPQGYTEAFF
TRBJ2-7	TRBD1	TRBV6-5	NA	TGTGCCAGCAGTACAGGACAGGGGCCCTCCCTAGGGCAGTACTTC	CASSTGQGPSLGQYF